These 27 T cell receptor beta chains share one sample of origin, sequenced in a study of OX40 agonist ivuxolimab in advanced cancers. TCRdb's copy holds only in-frame clones and misses some; the assay was immunoSEQ multiplex PCR. This table has over 50,000 clones, 85% to 90% appearing once. This material consisted of CD4+ or CD8+ T cells sorted from blood, taken in a trial of the OX40 agonist ivuxolimab. The origin of the receptors is an adult with an advanced solid tumor such as melanoma, head and neck, liver or kidney cancer.

The genes are TRBV5-6 and TRBJ1-1, with D unclear. Germline lookup yields CDR1 SGHDT and CDR2 YYEEEE. CDR3 length equals 12 residues. V dropped 0 bases and J dropped 7 bases, with 7 bases sitting between them. DNA for the CDR3: TGTGCCAGCAGCTTGGATCAGATTGAAGCTTTCTTT. Residues: CASSLDQIEAFF.

The chain employs TRBV28 and TRBJ1-2; D might be TRBD1 (5 bases). V dropped 3 bases and J dropped 2 bases, with 7 bases sitting between them. The CDR3 has 13 amino acids. Germline V gene sequence: CDR1 MDHEN, CDR2 SYDVKM. Here the CDR3 reads CASSFRGNYGYTF. The CDR3 nucleotides are TGTGCCAGCAGTTTTAGGGGCAACTATGGCTACACCTTC.

J is TRBJ1-2 and V is TRBV15; 7 nucleotides align to TRBD1. Per the germline V gene, CDR1 is LNHNV and CDR2 is YYDKDF (reference sequence). Unmatched junction bases numbered 6, after V lost 0 bases and J lost 5 bases. This CDR3 comprises 15 residues. This chain's CDR3 is CATSRDRQGGYGYTF. In DNA form, the CDR3 reads TGTGCCACCAGCAGAGATCGACAGGGCGGGTATGGCTACACCTTC.

For the CDR3, the DNA is TGTGCCAGCACCATGGGGGGGTTACTCTATGGCTACACCTTC. This sequence encodes CASTMGGLLYGYTF. The chain is built from TRBV28 and TRBJ1-2; TRBD1 might be the D (5 bases). Trimming pared 7 bases from V and 4 bases from J, leaving 16 bases between. The CDR3 sequence is 14 residues long. Germline lookup yields CDR1 MDHEN and CDR2 SYDVKM.

The chain uses TRBV6-6 and TRBJ2-7; D might be TRBD1 (5 bases). CDR1 and CDR2 from the germline V gene are MNHNY and SVGAGI (reference sequence). The germline V and J ends were trimmed by 4 bases and 2 bases, with 15 bases remaining between them. This CDR3 spans 15 amino acids. The CDR3 DNA is TGTGCCAGCAGTTCGTCGACAGTCTATACCTACGAGCAGTACTTC. Residues: CASSSSTVYTYEQYF.

The chain couples TRBV6-5 to TRBJ2-6, with D perhaps assigned TRBD1 or TRBD2 (6 bases each). This CDR3 spans 14 amino acids. Trimming left V 6 bases short and J 3 bases short, with 9 bases between. From germline, CDR1 is MNHEY and CDR2 SVGAGI. This CDR3 reads CASRGGGGANVLTF. CDR3 DNA: TGTGCCAGCAGGGGGGGCGGTGGGGCCAACGTCCTGACTTTC.

This chain uses TRBV7-9 with TRBJ1-1; D unresolved. CDR1 is SEHNR and CDR2 is FQNEAQ in the germline V gene (reference sequence). Trimming pared 1 base from V and 2 bases from J, leaving 8 bases between. This CDR3 contains 14 residues. The chain's CDR3 is CASSLGPPNTEAFF. In DNA, the CDR3 is TGTGCCAGCAGCTTAGGACCCCCCAACACTGAAGCTTTCTTT.

The chain employs TRBV6-6 and TRBJ1-2, with 10 positions matching TRBD1. The J segment lost 4 bases and the V segment lost 7 bases, leaving 9 bases of the junction unmatched. Germline lookup yields CDR1 MNHNY and CDR2 SVGAGI (reference sequence). The CDR3 is 15 residues long. The CDR3 DNA follows: TGTGCCAGCACACCGAGACAGGGGGCATTCTATGGCTACACCTTC. As protein: CASTPRQGAFYGYTF.

The chain has TRBV5-4 and TRBJ2-3, with D maybe TRBD2 (7 bases). Germline V gene data show CDR1 as SGHNT and CDR2 as YYREEE (reference sequence). CDR3 size: 17 residues. V dropped 5 bases and J dropped 4 bases, with 23 bases sitting between them. In nucleotides, the CDR3 is TGTGCCAGCAGTCAAGAGGGAGGGGGGTATAGGGCAGATACGCAGTATTTT. Translated, it gives CASSQEGGGYRADTQYF.

The J gene is TRBJ1-2, the V gene TRBV5-4, with TRBD1 matching over 7 bases. V shed 0 bases and J 2 bases; nucleotides not matched to a gene: 1. The CDR3 loop spans 14 amino acids. Germline V gene data show CDR1 as SGHNT and CDR2 as YYREEE (reference sequence). The CDR3 DNA sequence: TGTGCCAGCAGCTTGGAGGGACAGAACTATGGCTACACCTTC. Translating it yields CASSLEGQNYGYTF.

The V gene is TRBV28, the J gene TRBJ2-5; 13 positions agree with TRBD2. Germline lookup yields CDR1 MDHEN and CDR2 SYDVKM. The CDR3 has 16 amino acids. V dropped 3 bases and J dropped 1; count of bases not matched to a gene: 2. CDR3 coding DNA: TGTGCCAGCAGTTTGGGACTAGCGGGGCCCCAAGAGACCCAGTACTTC. Its translation is CASSLGLAGPQETQYF.

This clone was seen a few times. V usage is TRBV9 and J usage is TRBJ2-5; D remains unclear. This CDR3 spans 14 amino acids. Trimming took 0 bases from V and 5 from J, leaving 11 bases between them. Germline V gene lookup returns CDR1 SGDLS and CDR2 YYNGEE. In DNA form, the CDR3 reads TGTGCCAGCAGCGTAGCCCCCAGTCCGGAGACCCAGTACTTC. This gives the protein CASSVAPSPETQYF.

The rearrangement joins TRBV7-9 to TRBJ1-2; the D is unclear. CDR1 and CDR2 (germline): SEHNR, FQNEAQ (reference sequence). V was trimmed by 1 base and J by 12 bases, leaving 9 bases between them. The CDR3 is 11 residues long. CDR3 in amino acids: CASSLDSPHTF. For the CDR3, the DNA is TGTGCCAGCAGCTTAGATTCGCCGCACACCTTC.

The chain has TRBV30 and TRBJ2-1, with 8 bases aligning to TRBD2. There are 18 residues in the CDR3. Trimming took 2 bases from V and 3 from J; bases not matched to a gene: 15. The germline CDR1 and CDR2 sequences are GTSNPN and SVGIG (reference sequence). The CDR3 region is CAWSRFRFSGKFYNEQFF. In nucleotides, the CDR3 is TGTGCCTGGAGTCGCTTTAGGTTTAGCGGGAAATTCTACAATGAGCAGTTCTTC.

The chain uses TRBV5-1 and TRBJ2-5; 7 bases fit TRBD1. This CDR3 is built from 15 residues. Germline CDR1 and CDR2: SGHRS and YFSETQ. The V segment lost 3 bases and the J segment 4 bases; nucleotides outside the gene matches: 9. The CDR3 DNA sequence: TGCGCCAGCAGCTCGCCAAGGGGGCGAGGAGAGACCCAGTACTTC. As protein: CASSSPRGRGETQYF. Combining the CDR3 with reference TRBV5-1 and TRBJ2-5 gives the whole variable domain KAGVTQTPRYLIKTRGQQVTLSCSPISGHRSVSWYQQTPGQGLQFLFEYFSETQRNKGNFPGRFSGRQFSNSRSEMNVSTLELGDSALYLCASSSPRGRGETQYFGPGTRLLVL.

This rearrangement joins TRBV5-1 to TRBJ2-7, with D possibly matching TRBD2 (5 bases). CDR1 SGHRS and CDR2 YFSETQ come from the germline V gene. V lost 0 bases and J lost 2, with 15 bases in between. CDR3 length: 16 residues. This CDR3 is CASSLAPGVGTYEQYF. CDR3 in DNA: TGCGCCAGCAGCTTGGCCCCCGGGGTGGGGACCTACGAGCAGTACTTC.

This clone was found once. The genes are TRBV19 and TRBJ2-3; 8 bases line up with TRBD1. Unmatched junction bases numbered 7, after V lost 0 bases and J lost 5 bases. The CDR3 is 16 residues long. Germline values: CDR1 LNHDA, CDR2 SQIVND (reference sequence). CDR3 coding DNA: TGTGCCAGTAGTATAGAGGGCCGACAGGGGCGAGATACGCAGTATTTT. It yields the protein CASSIEGRQGRDTQYF.

The chain combines TRBV5-1 with TRBJ2-2, with D perhaps matching TRBD1 (6 bases). V shed 0 bases and J shed 6 bases, with 12 bases lying between them. CDR3 length: 15 residues. Germline CDR1 is SGHRS and CDR2 is YFSETQ. CDR3 protein: CASSLEQGRSGELFF. For the CDR3, the DNA is TGCGCCAGCAGCTTGGAACAGGGCCGATCCGGGGAGCTGTTTTTT.

The gene calls are TRBV7-9 and TRBJ1-1; the D gene is possibly TRBD1 (5 bases). CDR3 size: 15 residues. V dropped 6 bases and J dropped 1 base, with 15 bases sitting between them. In germline, CDR1 is SEHNR, CDR2 FQNEAQ (reference sequence). CDR3 bases: TGTGCCAGCAGGGGGGGAGCAGAAGGGAACACTGAAGCTTTCTTT. Encoded protein: CASRGGAEGNTEAFF.

The chain is built from TRBV11-3 and TRBJ2-1; D ambiguous. Germline assignment: CDR1 SGHNT and CDR2 YENEEA. This CDR3 comprises 12 residues. V gave up 0 bases and J gave up 9 bases, with 6 bases separating them. CDR3 in DNA: TGTGCCAGCAGCTTAGATCCCAGTGAGCAGTTCTTC. Its translation is CASSLDPSEQFF.

The chain is built from TRBV11-3 and TRBJ2-5, with 9 bases matching TRBD1. The V gene end was trimmed by 5 bases and the J gene end by 4 bases; junction bases not matched to a gene: 5. The CDR3 sequence is 14 residues long. Germline lookup yields CDR1 SGHNT and CDR2 YENEEA. The CDR3 DNA is TGTGCCAGCAGCCAGGGACAGGGAGGAGAGACCCAGTACTTC. It yields the protein CASSQGQGGETQYF.

This clone came up once. The chain employs TRBV2 and TRBJ2-7; D is unresolved. V lost 2 bases, J lost 0 bases, and 8 bases lay in between. The CDR3 runs to 14 residues. From germline, CDR1 is SNHLY and CDR2 FYNNEI. The CDR3 region has the DNA TGTGCCAGCAGTGAATGGGTTCACTCCTACGAGCAGTACTTC. The encoded protein is CASSEWVHSYEQYF. Looking up the rest from reference TRBV2 and TRBJ2-7 gives the full variable domain: EPEVTQTPSHQVTQMGQEVILRCVPISNHLYFYWYRQILGQKVEFLVSFYNNEISEKSEIFDDQFSVERPDGSNFTLKIRSTKLEDSAMYFCASSEWVHSYEQYFGPGTRLTVT.

This clone showed up just once. The chain couples TRBV15 to TRBJ2-1, with 12 bases that match TRBD2. This CDR3 is built from 14 residues. V gave up 6 bases and J gave up 8 bases; unmatched junction bases: 5. Germline loops: CDR1 LNHNV, CDR2 YYDKDF (reference sequence). Here the CDR3 DNA reads TGTGCCACCAGTCGACTAGCGGGAGTCGATGAGCAGTTCTTC. Residues: CATSRLAGVDEQFF.

The rearrangement links TRBV7-9 to TRBJ1-6; a possible D gene is TRBD1 (5 bases). CDR3 length: 13 residues. Between the trimmed V and J ends, which lost 5 bases and 6 bases, there was a span of 8 bases. Per the germline V gene, CDR1 is SEHNR and CDR2 is FQNEAQ (reference sequence). CDR3 bases: TGTGCCAGCAGCCGGGACGGTAATTCACCCCTCCACTTT. Protein product: CASSRDGNSPLHF.

This chain joins TRBV5-1 and TRBJ1-4, with TRBD1 matching 7 bases. With V trimmed by 4 bases and J by 0 bases, 6 bases remained unmatched. CDR1 is SGHRS and CDR2 is YFSETQ in the germline V gene. The CDR3 runs 16 residues. CDR3 nucleotide sequence: TGCGCCAGCAGCACCGGACAGGCCTCAACTAATGAAAAACTGTTTTTT. Encoded protein: CASSTGQASTNEKLFF.

V usage is TRBV10-3 and J usage is TRBJ1-2; D is ambiguous. V lost 8 bases and J 4 bases, leaving 11 bases between the germline ends. Germline V gives CDR1 ENHRY, CDR2 SYGVKD. The CDR3 is 12 residues long. Here the CDR3 DNA reads TGTGCCATCCAAGACGGAGGCTATGGCTACACCTTC. Its translation: CAIQDGGYGYTF.

The genes are TRBV9 and TRBJ2-7, with D possibly matching TRBD2 (6 bases). The CDR3 is made up of 12 amino acids. The germline V gene encodes CDR1 SGDLS and CDR2 YYNGEE. V lost 0 bases to trimming and J lost 8 bases, with 9 bases between them. The CDR3 bases are TGTGCCAGCAGCGTAGGCGGGGCGCAGCAGTACTTC. Residues: CASSVGGAQQYF.